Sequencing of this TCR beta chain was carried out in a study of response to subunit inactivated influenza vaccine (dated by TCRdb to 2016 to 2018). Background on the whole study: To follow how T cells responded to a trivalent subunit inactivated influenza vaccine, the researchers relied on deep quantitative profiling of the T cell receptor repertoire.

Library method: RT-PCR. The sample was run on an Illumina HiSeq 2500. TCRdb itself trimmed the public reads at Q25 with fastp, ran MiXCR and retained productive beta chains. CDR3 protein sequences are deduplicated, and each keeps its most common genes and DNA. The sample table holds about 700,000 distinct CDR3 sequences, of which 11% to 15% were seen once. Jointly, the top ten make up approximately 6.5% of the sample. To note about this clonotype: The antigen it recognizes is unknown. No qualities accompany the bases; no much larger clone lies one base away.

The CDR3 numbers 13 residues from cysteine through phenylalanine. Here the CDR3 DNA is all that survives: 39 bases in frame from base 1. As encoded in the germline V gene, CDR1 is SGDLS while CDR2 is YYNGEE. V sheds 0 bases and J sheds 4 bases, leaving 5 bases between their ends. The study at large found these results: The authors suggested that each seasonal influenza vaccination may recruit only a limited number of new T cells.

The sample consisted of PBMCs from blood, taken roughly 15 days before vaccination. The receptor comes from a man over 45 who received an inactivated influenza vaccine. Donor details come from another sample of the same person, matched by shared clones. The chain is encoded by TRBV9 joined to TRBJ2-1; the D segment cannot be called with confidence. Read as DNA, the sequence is TGTGCCAGCAGCGTAGGGATTTACAATGAGCAGTTCTTC. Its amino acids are CASSVGIYNEQFF.